The rows below give T cell receptor beta chains drawn from one sample of a study of beta chain features in type 1 diabetes. Data came from immunoSEQ multiplex PCR; TCRdb stores just in-frame clones and leaves some out. The sample shows about 150,000 clones, under 9.5% of them seen only once. Sample: central memory CD4+ T cells from blood. The receptors derive from a man between 18 and 29 years old in good health. CDR3s include the opening cysteine and the closing phenylalanine or tryptophan. D genes are given only for firm matches. Size values are once, few and many counts, or a class for expanded clones, and some rows have none.

j_gene: TRBJ2-2
abundance: few
d_gene: TRBD1
v_gene: TRBV19
CDR3nt: TGTGCCAGTTCCCGGGACAGAAGGACCGGGGAGCTGTTTTTT
CDR3aa: CASSRDRRTGELFF

j_gene: TRBJ1-1
abundance: NA
d_gene: NA
v_gene: TRBV10-3
CDR3nt: TGTGCCATCAGTTCGGGCGGGGGCCCCAACACTGAAGCTTTCTTT
CDR3aa: CAISSGGGPNTEAFF

j_gene: TRBJ2-2
abundance: NA
d_gene: NA
v_gene: TRBV4-3
CDR3nt: TGCGCCAGCAGCCAGCAGGGAAACACCGGGGAGCTGTTTTTT
CDR3aa: CASSQQGNTGELFF

j_gene: TRBJ1-2
abundance: NA
d_gene: NA
v_gene: TRBV2
CDR3nt: TGTGCCAGCAGTGAAGCCGGACAAATGGGCTACACCTTC
CDR3aa: CASSEAGQMGYTF

j_gene: TRBJ2-7
abundance: few
d_gene: NA
v_gene: TRBV5-1
CDR3nt: TGCGCCAGCAGCTTGGGGGAACGGGGCGAGCAGTACTTC
CDR3aa: CASSLGERGEQYF

j_gene: TRBJ2-5
abundance: NA
d_gene: NA
v_gene: TRBV18
CDR3nt: TGTGCCAGCTCACCACCGTCCAGGGACCAAGAGACCCAGTACTTC
CDR3aa: CASSPPSRDQETQYF

j_gene: TRBJ2-2
abundance: few
d_gene: NA
v_gene: TRBV30
CDR3nt: TGTGCCTGGAGTGTTTCGCGGGTGGTAGCCGGGGAGCTGTTTTTT
CDR3aa: CAWSVSRVVAGELFF

j_gene: TRBJ1-4
abundance: few
d_gene: NA
v_gene: TRBV9
CDR3nt: TGTGCCAGCAGCGCCGACTGGACAGTAGGCCTTACAGGCGAAAAACTGTTTTTT
CDR3aa: CASSADWTVGLTGEKLFF

j_gene: TRBJ2-3
abundance: many
d_gene: NA
v_gene: TRBV7-2
CDR3nt: TGTGCCAGCAGCTTATCTCTCGGCACAGATACGCAGTATTTT
CDR3aa: CASSLSLGTDTQYF

j_gene: TRBJ2-1
abundance: NA
d_gene: NA
v_gene: TRBV2
CDR3nt: TGTGCCAGCAGCCCCAGGGCGCTATCCTACAATGAGCAGTTCTTC
CDR3aa: CASSPRALSYNEQFF

j_gene: TRBJ1-2
abundance: many
d_gene: NA
v_gene: TRBV29-1
CDR3nt: TGCAGCGTTGAAGACTTGACAAGCCGATATGGCTACACCTTC
CDR3aa: CSVEDLTSRYGYTF

j_gene: TRBJ1-5
abundance: NA
d_gene: NA
v_gene: TRBV2
CDR3nt: TGTGCCAGCAGTGAGGAGGGGCTAGGCAATCAGCCCCAGCATTTT
CDR3aa: CASSEEGLGNQPQHF

j_gene: TRBJ2-1
abundance: NA
d_gene: TRBD2
v_gene: TRBV9
CDR3nt: TGTGCCAGCAGCGTAGGAGCGGGGGGGTCCAATGAGCAGTTCTTC
CDR3aa: CASSVGAGGSNEQFF

j_gene: TRBJ2-5
abundance: many
d_gene: TRBD1
v_gene: TRBV4-3
CDR3nt: TGCGCCAGCAGCCCGGACAGGGTTAGCAAGACCCAGTACTTC
CDR3aa: CASSPDRVSKTQYF

j_gene: TRBJ2-2
abundance: few
d_gene: NA
v_gene: TRBV30
CDR3nt: TGTGCCTGGAGTGACCAACATGGGGAGCTGTTTTTT
CDR3aa: CAWSDQHGELFF

j_gene: TRBJ2-3
abundance: NA
d_gene: TRBD2
v_gene: TRBV10-3
CDR3nt: TGTGCCATCAGTGGGGGGGGACTAGCGGGCACAGATACGCAGTATTTT
CDR3aa: CAISGGGLAGTDTQYF

j_gene: TRBJ2-3
abundance: NA
d_gene: TRBD2
v_gene: TRBV7-9
CDR3nt: TGTGCCAGCAGCTTAGGGTCTAGCGGGAGACAGTATTTT
CDR3aa: CASSLGSSGRQYF

j_gene: TRBJ1-2
abundance: NA
d_gene: NA
v_gene: TRBV6-5
CDR3nt: TGTGCCAGCAGCTCGTCCTTCCCTAACTATGGCTACACCTTC
CDR3aa: CASSSSFPNYGYTF

j_gene: TRBJ2-7
abundance: few
d_gene: NA
v_gene: TRBV6-4
CDR3nt: TGTGCCAGCAGTGTGGGCCAGGGAAGCTCCTACGAGCAGTACTTC
CDR3aa: CASSVGQGSSYEQYF

j_gene: TRBJ1-4
abundance: NA
d_gene: TRBD1
v_gene: TRBV30
CDR3nt: TGTGCCTGGAGTATAGGGGGCAAGGGGACTAATGAAAAACTGTTTTTT
CDR3aa: CAWSIGGKGTNEKLFF

j_gene: TRBJ2-1
abundance: few
d_gene: TRBD2
v_gene: TRBV25-1
CDR3nt: TGTGCCAGCAGTGCCCTGGGACTAGCGGGAGAAGGTGAGCAGTTCTTC
CDR3aa: CASSALGLAGEGEQFF

j_gene: TRBJ1-2
abundance: NA
d_gene: TRBD1
v_gene: TRBV2
CDR3nt: TGTGCCAGCAGGGGGACAGGCTATGGCTACACCTTC
CDR3aa: CASRGTGYGYTF

j_gene: TRBJ2-7
abundance: NA
d_gene: NA
v_gene: TRBV7-9
CDR3nt: TGTGCCAGCAGCTTAGCAGGACAGCCGGGCTACGAGCAGTACTTC
CDR3aa: CASSLAGQPGYEQYF

j_gene: TRBJ2-7
abundance: many
d_gene: NA
v_gene: TRBV29-1
CDR3nt: TGCAGCGTTGACTCGGGAACCGAGCAGTACTTC
CDR3aa: CSVDSGTEQYF

j_gene: TRBJ2-3
abundance: few
d_gene: TRBD1
v_gene: TRBV27
CDR3nt: TGTGCCAGCAGGGGACAGGGGGCAGATACGCAGTATTTT
CDR3aa: CASRGQGADTQYF

j_gene: TRBJ1-4
abundance: NA
d_gene: TRBD1
v_gene: TRBV28
CDR3nt: TGTGCCAGCAGGTCGGGACAGGGGAGAGAAAAACTGTTTTTT
CDR3aa: CASRSGQGREKLFF

j_gene: TRBJ1-6
abundance: few
d_gene: TRBD1
v_gene: TRBV5-4
CDR3nt: TGTGCCAGCAGCCGGGACAGGGGCCATAATTCACCCCTCCACTTT
CDR3aa: CASSRDRGHNSPLHF

j_gene: TRBJ1-2
abundance: NA
d_gene: NA
v_gene: TRBV27
CDR3nt: TGTGCCAGCAGTTTAGGGGGCGGGGGCCGAAATGGCTACACCTTC
CDR3aa: CASSLGGGGRNGYTF

j_gene: TRBJ1-2
abundance: many
d_gene: TRBD1
v_gene: TRBV6-6
CDR3nt: TGTGCCAGCAGGATCGACAGGGTTGAGGGCTACACCTTC
CDR3aa: CASRIDRVEGYTF

j_gene: TRBJ2-5
abundance: NA
d_gene: NA
v_gene: TRBV30
CDR3nt: TGTGCCTGGAGTGTCGGGACAAGGGCCCCCGGGACCCAGTACTTC
CDR3aa: CAWSVGTRAPGTQYF

j_gene: TRBJ2-2
abundance: few
d_gene: TRBD1
v_gene: TRBV28
CDR3nt: TGTGCCAGCAGTGCCGATGACAGGGCGGTCGGGGAGCTGTTTTTT
CDR3aa: CASSADDRAVGELFF

j_gene: TRBJ2-3
abundance: NA
d_gene: TRBD2
v_gene: TRBV28
CDR3nt: TGTGCCAGCCGGACTAGCCCAGATACGCAGTATTTT
CDR3aa: CASRTSPDTQYF

j_gene: TRBJ2-7
abundance: NA
d_gene: NA
v_gene: TRBV28
CDR3nt: TGTGCCAGCAGCCAGGGTGGGAAAACCTACGAGCAGTACTTC
CDR3aa: CASSQGGKTYEQYF